This note documents a single T cell receptor (beta chain) sequence. Seattle-derived patients entered the study during active infection and were followed longitudinally. Study processing details: Estimation of nucleated cell counts was performed using reference gene primer amplification. The assay was immunoSEQ multiplex PCR, and TCRdb's table has in-frame clones only and misses some. The D gene and trimming were derived from the DNA, and the V and J assignments and clone size from that table. The sample has a few hundred thousand clones; around 90% are singletons. From germline, CDR1 is ENHRY and CDR2 SYGVKD. V was shortened by 7 bases and J by 2 bases, with 13 bases between the two germline ends. The CDR3 is 14 amino acids. The sample comes from a study of blood T cell repertoires in COVID-19. About the study: COVID-19 samples from acute and convalescent phases originated in the United States, Italy and Spain.

This clonotype was obtained from a woman aged 60-70 years with COVID-19, enrolled during active disease. What was sequenced was peripheral blood. This chain links TRBV10-3 with TRBJ2-3; possible D gene TRBD1, 5 bases. CDR3 sequence (DNA): TGTGCCATCACCGAGGTAGGGGACACAGATACGCAGTATTTT. Translated: CAITEVGDTDTQYF.